The source of this T cell receptor (beta chain) is a study of CXCR3-negative and CXCR3-positive naive CD8 T cells. General study results and limits: CXCR3-positive naive cells carried more hydrophobic TRB CDR3s than CXCR3-negative ones. Both naive subsets, CXCR3-negative and CXCR3-positive, displayed similar TRBV-TRBJ usage, unlike memory cells. Post-cryopreservation CXCR3 expression was partly diminished, and the bulk of assays employed fresh PBMCs.

Details on this clonotype: No antigen is known for it.

5' RACE that incorporated UMI labels was used to prepare the TRB cDNA libraries. One entry per CDR3 protein, without DNA, is what TCRdb gives after re-calling the 5' RACE reads. This sample contains about 9,000 distinct CDR3 sequences. The V gene's germline CDR1 is SQVTM and CDR2 ANQGSEA. The CDR3 runs to 17 residues. Investigators sorted each CD8+ T cell subset in triplicate, taking around 290,000 cells each time. This clonotype was obtained from a human donor in good health. Some clones in this sample may be carry-over from other donors' samples. The rearrangement joins TRBV29-1 to TRBJ2-2; TCRdb selects TRBD2, and the lack of DNA leaves this call unchecked. The sequenced material came from naive CXCR3- CD8+ T cells from blood. Specified subset: CD45RO-CCR7+CD27+CD95- naive CD8+ T cells lacking CXCR3 (TNR3-). The CDR3 is CSVPSGSSGVYTGELFF.